The sample holds many counts of the clone carrying this T cell receptor beta chain. Its specificity is unknown. This sample is drawn from a study of regulatory T cells in long-lasting Graves disease. Time point specified: newly diagnosed GD, antithyroid drugs for less than 3 months. Extracted PBMC RNA gave rise to the TCR library. Through Arm-PCR of CDR3 regions and iRepertoire HTBI primers, TCR beta libraries were built. TCRdb analysed the multiplex PCR reads with MiXCR anew, one entry per CDR3 protein. The data show roughly 530,000 distinct CDR3 sequences, with about 16% seen just once and roughly 25% held by the top ten. With 3 bases removed from V and 2 bases from J, the gap between germline ends came to 8 bases. This CDR3 contains 13 residues. Overall study results and limits: Among samples with persistent disease, TRBV28, TRBJ1-2 and TRBJ2-5 were favored. Persistent Graves' patients showed reduced TCR diversity versus newly diagnosed patients.

The sample also formed part of further work on T cells in Graves' hyperthyroidism and ophthalmopathy. From that second work: Lactation, pregnancy, other autoimmune disease or uncontrolled infection led to exclusion of patients. Most thyroid clonotypes expanded above 0.001 appeared in blood too.

The material was peripheral blood mononuclear cells (PBMCs), obtained at new diagnosis, from a patient treated with antithyroid drugs. V gene TRBV12-3 or TRBV12-4 combines with J gene TRBJ2-7; a weak D match, TRBD1 (6 bases). The TCR originated in a middle-aged woman with Graves disease. The CDR3 loop is CASSLDSPYEQYF. In DNA form, the CDR3 reads TGTGCCAGCAGTTTGGACAGCCCCTACGAGCAGTACTTC.